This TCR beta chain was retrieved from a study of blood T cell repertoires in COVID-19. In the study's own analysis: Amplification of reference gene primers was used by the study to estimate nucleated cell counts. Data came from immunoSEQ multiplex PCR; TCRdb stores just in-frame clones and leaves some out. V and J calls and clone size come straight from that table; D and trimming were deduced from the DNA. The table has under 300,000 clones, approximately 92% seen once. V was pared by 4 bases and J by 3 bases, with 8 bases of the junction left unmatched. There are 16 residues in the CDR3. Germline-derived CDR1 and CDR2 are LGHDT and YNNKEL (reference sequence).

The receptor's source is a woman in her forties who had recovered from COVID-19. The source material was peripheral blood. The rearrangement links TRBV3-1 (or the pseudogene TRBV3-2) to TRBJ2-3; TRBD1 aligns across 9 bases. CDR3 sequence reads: CASSRPKTGGTDTQYF. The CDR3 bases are TGTGCCAGCAGCCGCCCTAAGACAGGGGGGACAGATACGCAGTATTTT.